Below, one TCR beta chain is given with its context. The CDR3 sequence is 16 residues long. Trimming took 6 bases from V and 1 from J; bases not matched to a gene: 6. The germline CDR1 and CDR2 sequences are MRHNA and SNTAGT. The sample is drawn from a study of control samples from healthy donors and cancer patients. Libraries were prepared by immunoSEQ multiplex PCR; TCRdb keeps only in-frame clonotypes and omits some of them. The data show about 10,000 clones, roughly 88% seen once. This sequence joins TRBV6-4 and TRBJ2-3; 11 bases fit TRBD2. The sequence was collected from a man in his 60s with colorectal cancer. Sequenced: PBMCs. CDR3 sequence reads: CASSLETSGGTDTQYF. The CDR3 nucleotides are TGTGCCAGCAGCCTCGAGACTAGCGGGGGCACAGATACGCAGTATTTT.